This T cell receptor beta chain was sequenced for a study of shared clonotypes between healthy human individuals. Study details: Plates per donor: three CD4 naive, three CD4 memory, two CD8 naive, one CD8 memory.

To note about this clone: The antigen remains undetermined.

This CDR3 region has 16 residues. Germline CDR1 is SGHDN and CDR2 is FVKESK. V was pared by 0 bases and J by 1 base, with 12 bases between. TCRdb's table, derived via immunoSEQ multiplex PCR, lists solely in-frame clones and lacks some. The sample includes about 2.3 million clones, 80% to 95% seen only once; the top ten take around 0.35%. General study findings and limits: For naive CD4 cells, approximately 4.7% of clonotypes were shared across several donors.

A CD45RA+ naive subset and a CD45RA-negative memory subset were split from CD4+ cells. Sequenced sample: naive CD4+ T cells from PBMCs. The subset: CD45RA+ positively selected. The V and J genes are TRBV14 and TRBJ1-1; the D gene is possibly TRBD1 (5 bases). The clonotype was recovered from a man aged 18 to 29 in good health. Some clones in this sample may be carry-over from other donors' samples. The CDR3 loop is CASSQEYRRANTEAFF. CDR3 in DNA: TGTGCCAGCAGCCAAGAATATCGCAGGGCGAACACTGAAGCTTTCTTT.